Many counts were recorded for the clone carrying this T cell receptor (beta chain). Its antigen is still unknown. Prepared TCR beta cDNA libraries contained unique molecular identifiers. When about 0.95 to 10 million T cells were used, they gave 500,000 or so cDNA molecules. Via MiXCR, TCRdb re-called the PCR reads, giving one row per CDR3 protein. The data contain roughly 200,000 distinct CDR3 sequences, 29% of them seen just once; the ten biggest clones take up roughly 3.5%. Per the germline V gene, CDR1 is SGDLS and CDR2 is YYNGEE. Trimming pared 2 bases from V and 1 base from J, leaving 15 bases between. CDR3 length: 16 amino acids. The entry originates in a study of post-analysis software for immune sequencing data. Overall study results and limits: The study found significantly lower normalized Chao1 diversity in multiple sclerosis patients than in controls. When patients were compared with controls, roughly five TRBV segments were more frequent, TRBV5-6, TRBV5-1 and TRBV20-1 among them.

The sequencing sample was made of blood. The receptor was isolated from a girl under 18 with multiple sclerosis. V is TRBV9 and J is TRBJ1-2; D is perhaps TRBD1 (5 bases). The CDR3 DNA follows: TGTGCCAGCAGCGTTGGTGGGGCCGCCGATAACTATGGCTACACCTTC. Translating gives CASSVGGAADNYGYTF.